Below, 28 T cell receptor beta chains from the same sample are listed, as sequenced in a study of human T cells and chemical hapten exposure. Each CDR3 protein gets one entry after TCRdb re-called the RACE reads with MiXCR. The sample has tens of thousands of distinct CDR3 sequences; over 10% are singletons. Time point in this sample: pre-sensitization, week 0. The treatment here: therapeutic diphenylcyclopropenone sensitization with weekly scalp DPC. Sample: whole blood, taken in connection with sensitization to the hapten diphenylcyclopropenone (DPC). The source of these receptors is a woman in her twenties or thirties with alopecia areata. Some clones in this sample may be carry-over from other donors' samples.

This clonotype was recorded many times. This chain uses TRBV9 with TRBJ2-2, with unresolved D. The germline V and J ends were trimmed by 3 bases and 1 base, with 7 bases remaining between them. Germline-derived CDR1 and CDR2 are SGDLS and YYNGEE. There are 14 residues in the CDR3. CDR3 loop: CASSGGRNTGELFF. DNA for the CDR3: TGTGCCAGCAGCGGCGGACGGAACACCGGGGAGCTGTTTTTT.

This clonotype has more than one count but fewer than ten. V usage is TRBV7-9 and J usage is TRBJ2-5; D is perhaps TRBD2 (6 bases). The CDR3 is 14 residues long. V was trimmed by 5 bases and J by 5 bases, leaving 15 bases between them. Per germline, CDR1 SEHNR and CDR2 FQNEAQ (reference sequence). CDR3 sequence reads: CASSLSPGVETQYF. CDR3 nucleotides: TGTGCCAGCAGCCTGAGTCCGGGAGTGGAGACCCAGTACTTC.

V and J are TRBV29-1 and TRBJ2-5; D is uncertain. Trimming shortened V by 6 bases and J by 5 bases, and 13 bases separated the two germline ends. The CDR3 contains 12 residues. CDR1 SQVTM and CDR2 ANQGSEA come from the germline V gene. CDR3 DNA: TGCAGCGTCGCCAGATGGCAGGAGACCCAGTACTTC. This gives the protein CSVARWQETQYF.

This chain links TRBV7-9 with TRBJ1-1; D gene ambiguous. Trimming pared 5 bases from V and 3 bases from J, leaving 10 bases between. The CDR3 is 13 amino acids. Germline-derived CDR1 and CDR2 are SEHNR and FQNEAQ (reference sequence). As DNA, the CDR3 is TGTGCCAGCAGCGCACAGATTTACACTGAAGCTTTCTTT. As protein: CASSAQIYTEAFF.

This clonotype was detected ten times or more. This CDR3 reads CASSPDREGSPLHF. In nucleotides, the CDR3 is TGTGCCAGCTCACCCGACCGGGAGGGGTCACCCCTCCACTTT. The rearrangement links TRBV18 to TRBJ1-6; possibly TRBD1 for D (5 bases). The CDR3 length is 14 residues. The V gene's germline CDR1 is KGHSH and CDR2 LQKENI. Trimming shortened V by 3 bases and J by 10 bases, and 13 bases separated the two germline ends. The complete variable domain, with remaining parts taken from reference TRBV18 and TRBJ1-6, reads NAGVMQNPRHLVRRRGQEARLRCSPMKGHSHVYWYRQLPEEGLKFMVYLQKENIIDESGMPKERFSAEFPKEGPSILRIQQVVRGDSAAYFCASSPDREGSPLHFGNGTRLTVT.

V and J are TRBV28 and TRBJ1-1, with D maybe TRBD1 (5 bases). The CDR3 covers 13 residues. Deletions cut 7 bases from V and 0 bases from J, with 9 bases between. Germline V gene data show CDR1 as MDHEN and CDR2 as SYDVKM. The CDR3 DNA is TGTGCCAGCAAGGGGACCCTGAACACTGAAGCTTTCTTT. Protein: CASKGTLNTEAFF.

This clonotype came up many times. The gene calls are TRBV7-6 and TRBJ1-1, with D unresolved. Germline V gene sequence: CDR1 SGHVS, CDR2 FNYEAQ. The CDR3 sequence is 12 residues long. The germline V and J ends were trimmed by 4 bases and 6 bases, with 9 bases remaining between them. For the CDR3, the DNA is TGTGCCAGCAGCTCATTCGGCTCTGAAGCTTTCTTT. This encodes CASSSFGSEAFF.

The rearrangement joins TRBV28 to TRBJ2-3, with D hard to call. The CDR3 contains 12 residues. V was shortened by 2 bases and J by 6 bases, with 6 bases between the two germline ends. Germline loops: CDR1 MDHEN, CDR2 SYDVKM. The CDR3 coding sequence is TGTGCCAGCAGTTTAAACTTGGATACGCAGTATTTT. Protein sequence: CASSLNLDTQYF.

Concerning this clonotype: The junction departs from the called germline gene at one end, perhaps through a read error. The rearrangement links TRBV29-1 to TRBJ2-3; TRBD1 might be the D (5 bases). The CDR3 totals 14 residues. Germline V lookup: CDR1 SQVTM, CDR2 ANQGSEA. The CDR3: CSVQELGAADTQYF. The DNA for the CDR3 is TGCAGCGTTCAAGAGTTAGGGGCGGCAGATACGCAGTATTTT.

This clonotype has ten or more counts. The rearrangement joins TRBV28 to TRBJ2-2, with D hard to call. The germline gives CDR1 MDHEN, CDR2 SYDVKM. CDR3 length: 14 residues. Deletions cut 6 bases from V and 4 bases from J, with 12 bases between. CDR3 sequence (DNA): TGTGCCAGCAGAACGGCTAGATCCACCGGGGAGCTGTTTTTT. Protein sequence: CASRTARSTGELFF.

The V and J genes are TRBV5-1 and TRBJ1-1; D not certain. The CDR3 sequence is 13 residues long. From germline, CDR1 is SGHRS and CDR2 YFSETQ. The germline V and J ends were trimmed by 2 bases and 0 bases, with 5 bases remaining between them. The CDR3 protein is CASSFQVNTEAFF. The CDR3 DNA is TGCGCCAGCAGCTTCCAGGTGAACACTGAAGCTTTCTTT.

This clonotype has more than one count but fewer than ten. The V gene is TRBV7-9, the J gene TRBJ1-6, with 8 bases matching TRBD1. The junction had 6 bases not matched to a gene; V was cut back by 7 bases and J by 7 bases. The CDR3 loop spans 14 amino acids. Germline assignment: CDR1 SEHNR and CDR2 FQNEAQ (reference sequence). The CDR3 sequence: CASTRDRRNSPLHF. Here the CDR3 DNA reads TGTGCCAGCACCCGGGACAGGAGGAATTCACCCCTCCACTTT.

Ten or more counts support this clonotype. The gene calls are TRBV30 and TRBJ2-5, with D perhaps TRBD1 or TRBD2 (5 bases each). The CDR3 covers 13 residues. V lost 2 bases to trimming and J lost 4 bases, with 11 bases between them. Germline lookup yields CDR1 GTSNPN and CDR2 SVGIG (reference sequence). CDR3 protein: CAWSRRGRETQYF. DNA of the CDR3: TGTGCCTGGAGTAGACGGGGCCGAGAGACCCAGTACTTC.

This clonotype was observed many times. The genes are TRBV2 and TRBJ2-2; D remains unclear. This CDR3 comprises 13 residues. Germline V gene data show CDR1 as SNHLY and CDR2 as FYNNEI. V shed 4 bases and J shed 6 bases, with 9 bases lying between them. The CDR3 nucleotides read TGTGCCAGCAGTGTCGCCCGGGCCGGGGAGCTGTTTTTT. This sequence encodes CASSVARAGELFF.

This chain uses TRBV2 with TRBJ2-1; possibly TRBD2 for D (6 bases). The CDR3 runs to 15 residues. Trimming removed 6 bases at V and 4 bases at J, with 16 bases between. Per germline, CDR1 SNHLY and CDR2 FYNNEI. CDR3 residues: CASSVDGGGYNEQFF. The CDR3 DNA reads TGTGCCAGCAGCGTTGACGGGGGAGGTTACAATGAGCAGTTCTTC.

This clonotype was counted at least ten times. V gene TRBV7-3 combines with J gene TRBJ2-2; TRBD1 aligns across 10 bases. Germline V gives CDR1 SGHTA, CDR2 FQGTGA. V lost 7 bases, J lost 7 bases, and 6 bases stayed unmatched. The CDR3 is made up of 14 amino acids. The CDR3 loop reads CASTLTGGHGELFF. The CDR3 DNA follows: TGTGCCAGCACCTTGACAGGGGGCCACGGGGAGCTGTTTTTT.

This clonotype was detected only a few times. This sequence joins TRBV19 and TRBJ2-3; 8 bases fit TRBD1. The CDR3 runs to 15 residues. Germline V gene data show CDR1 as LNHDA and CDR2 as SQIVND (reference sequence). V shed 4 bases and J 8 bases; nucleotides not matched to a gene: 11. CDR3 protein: CASSKDRARAGTQYF. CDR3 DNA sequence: TGTGCCAGTAGTAAGGACAGGGCCCGAGCGGGTACGCAGTATTTT.

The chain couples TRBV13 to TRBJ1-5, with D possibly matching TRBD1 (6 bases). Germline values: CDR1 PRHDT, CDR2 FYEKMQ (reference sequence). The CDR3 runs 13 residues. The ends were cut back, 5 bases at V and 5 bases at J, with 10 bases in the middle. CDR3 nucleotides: TGTGCCAGCAGCCTGGACAGAGATCAGCCCCAGCATTTT. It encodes CASSLDRDQPQHF.

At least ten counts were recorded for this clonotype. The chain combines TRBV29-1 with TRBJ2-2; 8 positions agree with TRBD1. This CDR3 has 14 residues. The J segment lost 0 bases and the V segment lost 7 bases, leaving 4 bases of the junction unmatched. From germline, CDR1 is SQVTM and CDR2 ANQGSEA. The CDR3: CSGAGGPNTGELFF. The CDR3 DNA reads TGCAGCGGTGCAGGGGGCCCGAACACCGGGGAGCTGTTTTTT.

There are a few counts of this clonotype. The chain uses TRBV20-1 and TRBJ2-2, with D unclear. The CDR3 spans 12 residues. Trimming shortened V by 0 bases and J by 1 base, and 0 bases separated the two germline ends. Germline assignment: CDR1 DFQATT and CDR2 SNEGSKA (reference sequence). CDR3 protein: CSARENTGELFF. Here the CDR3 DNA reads TGCAGTGCTAGAGAGAACACCGGGGAGCTGTTTTTT.

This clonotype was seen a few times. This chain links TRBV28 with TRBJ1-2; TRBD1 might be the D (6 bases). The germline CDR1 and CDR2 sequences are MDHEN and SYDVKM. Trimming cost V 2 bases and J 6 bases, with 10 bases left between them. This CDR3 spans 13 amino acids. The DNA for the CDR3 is TGTGCCAGCAGTTTACAGGGGATAGATGGCTACACCTTC. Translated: CASSLQGIDGYTF.

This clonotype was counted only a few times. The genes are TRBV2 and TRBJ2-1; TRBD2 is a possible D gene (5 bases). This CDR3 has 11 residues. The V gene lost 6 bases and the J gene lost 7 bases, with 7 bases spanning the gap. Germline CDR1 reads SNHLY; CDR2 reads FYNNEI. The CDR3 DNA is TGTGCCAGCAGACTAGTGAATGAGCAGTTCTTC. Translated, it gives CASRLVNEQFF.

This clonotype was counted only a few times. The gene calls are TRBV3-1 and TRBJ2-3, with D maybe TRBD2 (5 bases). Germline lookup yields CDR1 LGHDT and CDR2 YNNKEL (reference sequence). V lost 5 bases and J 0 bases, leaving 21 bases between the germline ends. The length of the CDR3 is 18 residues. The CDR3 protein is CASSYMQIGVESTDTQYF. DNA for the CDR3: TGTGCCAGCAGCTATATGCAGATCGGGGTAGAAAGCACAGATACGCAGTATTTT.

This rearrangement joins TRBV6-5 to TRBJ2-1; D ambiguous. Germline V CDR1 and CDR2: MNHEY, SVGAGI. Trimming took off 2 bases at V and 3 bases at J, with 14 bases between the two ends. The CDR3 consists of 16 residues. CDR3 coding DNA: TGTGCCAGCAGTTACAGTCGGCAGGTCTACTACAATGAGCAGTTCTTC. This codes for CASSYSRQVYYNEQFF.

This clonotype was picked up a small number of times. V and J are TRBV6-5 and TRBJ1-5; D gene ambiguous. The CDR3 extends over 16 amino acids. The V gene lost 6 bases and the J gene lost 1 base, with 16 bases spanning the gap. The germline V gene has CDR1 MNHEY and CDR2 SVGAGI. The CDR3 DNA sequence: TGTGCCAGCAGGCCGCCCGTCGCAGTGAGCAATCAGCCCCAGCATTTT. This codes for CASRPPVAVSNQPQHF.

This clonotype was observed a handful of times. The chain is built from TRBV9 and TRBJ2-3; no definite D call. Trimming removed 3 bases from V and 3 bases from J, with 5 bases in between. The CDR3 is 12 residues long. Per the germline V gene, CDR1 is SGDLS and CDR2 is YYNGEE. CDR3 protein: CASSASTDTQYF. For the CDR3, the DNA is TGTGCCAGCAGCGCTAGTACAGATACGCAGTATTTT.

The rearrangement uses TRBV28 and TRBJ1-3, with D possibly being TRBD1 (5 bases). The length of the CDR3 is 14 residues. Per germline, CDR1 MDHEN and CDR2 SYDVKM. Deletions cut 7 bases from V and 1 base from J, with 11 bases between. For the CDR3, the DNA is TGTGCCAGCATTTCTTACAGGTCTGGAAACACCATATATTTT. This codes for CASISYRSGNTIYF.

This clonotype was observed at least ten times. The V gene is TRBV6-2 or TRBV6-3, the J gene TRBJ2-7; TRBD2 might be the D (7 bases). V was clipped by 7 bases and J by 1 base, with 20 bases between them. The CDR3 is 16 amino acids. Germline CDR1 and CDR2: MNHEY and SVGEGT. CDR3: CASTNLGGQVSYEQYF. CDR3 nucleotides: TGTGCCAGCACCAACCTCGGGGGGCAAGTTTCCTACGAGCAGTACTTC.